This TCR beta chain emerged from a study of regulatory T cells in long-lasting Graves disease. As for this clonotype: The target antigen is unknown.

The time point denotes: newly diagnosed GD, antithyroid drugs for less than 3 months. From RNA extracted from PBMCs, the TCR library was made. Study-level results: Newly diagnosed disease favored TRBV20-1 and TRBJ2-1 over persistent disease. Persistent patients shared more public clonotypes (2,741) than newly diagnosed patients (about 1,000).

The CDR3 is 20 amino acids. V lost 0 bases, J lost 5 bases, and 14 bases stayed unmatched. Germline V lookup: CDR1 LGHDT, CDR2 YNNKEL (reference sequence). Construction of TCR beta libraries relied on iRepertoire HTBI primers and on Arm-PCR targeting CDR3 regions. TCRdb used MiXCR to reprocess the multiplex PCR reads, holding one entry per CDR3 protein. Counted here are about 560,000 distinct CDR3 sequences, 16% occurring once; the ten biggest clones make up around 12%. These data were likewise used in another study, on T cells in Graves' hyperthyroidism and ophthalmopathy.

The input for sequencing was peripheral blood mononuclear cells (PBMCs), taken at new diagnosis, from a patient treated with antithyroid drugs. The V and J genes are TRBV3-1 and TRBJ2-5; 14 bases are a match to TRBD2. The receptor was derived from a man aged 18 to 30 with Graves disease. The CDR3 DNA reads TGTGCCAGCAGCCAAGATATTGGGACTAGCGGGAGAATCTCATCGGAGACCCAGTACTTC. Encoded protein: CASSQDIGTSGRISSETQYF.